One sample yielded the 4 T cell receptor beta chains listed below, sequenced in a study of chemoradiotherapy in HPV16-positive cancers. Data came from immunoSEQ multiplex PCR; TCRdb stores just in-frame clones and leaves some out. Among roughly 23,000 clones listed, 70% to 90% were seen once. This sample comprised blood, obtained from a patient who underwent chemoradiotherapy. These receptors came from a human donor with HPV-associated anogenital cancer.

The DNA for the CDR3 is TGTGCCAGCAGTCAGCGGACAGGGAGAGGAGGGGGCTACACCTTC. Translating gives CASSQRTGRGGGYTF. The V gene is TRBV2, the J gene TRBJ1-2, with 8 bases fitting TRBD1. Germline CDR1 SNHLY, CDR2 FYNNEI. The CDR3 is made up of 15 amino acids. The J segment lost 8 bases and the V segment lost 5 bases, leaving 13 bases of the junction unmatched.

The V and J genes are TRBV19 and TRBJ2-1, with 9 positions matching TRBD1. J lost 9 bases, V lost 6 bases, and 6 bases had no gene match. CDR3 size: 13 residues. CDR1 is LNHDA, CDR2 SQIVND, per germline (reference sequence). In DNA, the CDR3 is TGTGCCAGTAGGGGGACAGGGCCGGCTGAGCAGTTCTTC. It is translated as CASRGTGPAEQFF. The full variable domain, with the rest looked up from reference TRBV19 and TRBJ2-1, is DGGITQSPKYLFRKEGQNVTLSCEQNLNHDAMYWYRQDPGQGLRLIYYSQIVNDFQKGDIAEGYSVSREKKESFPLTVTSAQKNPTAFYLCASRGTGPAEQFFGPGTRLTVL.

This chain links TRBV7-9 with TRBJ1-1; D not resolved. CDR1 SEHNR and CDR2 FQNEAQ come from the germline V gene (reference sequence). This CDR3 is built from 13 residues. Trimming took 1 base from V and 5 from J, leaving 8 bases between them. CDR3 sequence (DNA): TGTGCCAGCAGCTTAGGCGTGGGGACTGAAGCTTTCTTT. This codes for CASSLGVGTEAFF.

The chain uses TRBV18 and TRBJ1-2; TRBD1 might be the D (6 bases). Between the trimmed V and J ends, which lost 3 bases and 2 bases, there was a span of 7 bases. The CDR3 has 13 residues. The germline V gene encodes CDR1 KGHSH and CDR2 LQKENI. CDR3 protein: CASSPDRNYGYTF. The CDR3 region has the DNA TGTGCCAGCTCACCTGACAGGAACTATGGCTACACCTTC.